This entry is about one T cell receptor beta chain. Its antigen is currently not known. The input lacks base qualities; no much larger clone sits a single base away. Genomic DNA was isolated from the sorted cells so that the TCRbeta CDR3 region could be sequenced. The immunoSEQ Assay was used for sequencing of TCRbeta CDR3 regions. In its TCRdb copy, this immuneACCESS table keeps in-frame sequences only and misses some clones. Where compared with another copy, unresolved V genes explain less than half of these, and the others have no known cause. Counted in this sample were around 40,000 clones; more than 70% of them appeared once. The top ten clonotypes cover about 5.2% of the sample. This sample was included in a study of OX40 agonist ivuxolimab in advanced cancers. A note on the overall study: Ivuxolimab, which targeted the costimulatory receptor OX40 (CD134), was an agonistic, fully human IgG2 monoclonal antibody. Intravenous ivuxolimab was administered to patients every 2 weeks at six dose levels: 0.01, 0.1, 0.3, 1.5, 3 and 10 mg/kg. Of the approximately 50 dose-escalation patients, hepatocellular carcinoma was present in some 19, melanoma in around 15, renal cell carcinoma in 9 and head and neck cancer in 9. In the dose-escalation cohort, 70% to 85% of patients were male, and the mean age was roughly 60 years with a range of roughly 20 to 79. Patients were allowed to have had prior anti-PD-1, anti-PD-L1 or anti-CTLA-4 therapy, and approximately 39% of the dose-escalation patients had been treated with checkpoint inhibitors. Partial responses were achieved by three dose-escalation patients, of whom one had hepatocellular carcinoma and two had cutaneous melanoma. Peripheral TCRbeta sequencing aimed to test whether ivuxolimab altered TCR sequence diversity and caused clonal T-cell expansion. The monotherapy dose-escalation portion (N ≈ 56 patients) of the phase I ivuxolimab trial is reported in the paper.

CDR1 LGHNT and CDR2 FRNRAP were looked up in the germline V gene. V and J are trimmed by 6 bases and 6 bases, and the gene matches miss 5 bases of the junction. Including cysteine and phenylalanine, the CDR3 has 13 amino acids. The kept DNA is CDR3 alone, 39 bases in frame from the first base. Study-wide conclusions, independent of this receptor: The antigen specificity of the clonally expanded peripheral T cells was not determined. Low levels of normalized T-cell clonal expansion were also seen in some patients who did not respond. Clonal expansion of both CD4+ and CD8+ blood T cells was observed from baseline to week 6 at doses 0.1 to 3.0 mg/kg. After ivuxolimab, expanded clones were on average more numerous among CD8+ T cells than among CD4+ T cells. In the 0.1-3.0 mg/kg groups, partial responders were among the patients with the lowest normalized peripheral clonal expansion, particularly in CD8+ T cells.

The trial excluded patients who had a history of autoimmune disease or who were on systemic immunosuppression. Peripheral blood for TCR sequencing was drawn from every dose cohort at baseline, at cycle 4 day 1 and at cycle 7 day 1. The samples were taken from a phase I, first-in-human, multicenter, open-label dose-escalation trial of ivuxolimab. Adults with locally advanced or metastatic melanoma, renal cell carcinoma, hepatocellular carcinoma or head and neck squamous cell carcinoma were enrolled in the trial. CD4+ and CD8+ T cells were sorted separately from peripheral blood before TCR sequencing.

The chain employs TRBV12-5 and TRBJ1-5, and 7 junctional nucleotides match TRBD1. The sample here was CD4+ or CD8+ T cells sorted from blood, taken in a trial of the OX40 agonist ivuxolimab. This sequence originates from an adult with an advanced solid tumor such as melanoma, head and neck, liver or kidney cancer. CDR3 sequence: CASGKNRGQPQHF. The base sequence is TGTGCTAGTGGAAAAAACAGGGGTCAGCCCCAGCATTTT.